This T cell receptor (beta chain) was captured in a study of OX40 agonist ivuxolimab in advanced cancers. TCRdb keeps only in-frame clones here, not all; method: immunoSEQ multiplex PCR. The table has 45,000 to 60,000 clones, about 83% seen once. Whole-study results and caveats: Doses of 0.1 to 3.0 mg/kg were accompanied by clonal expansion of CD4+ and CD8+ blood T cells by week 6.

About this clone: Antigen: not known.

The TCR originated in an adult with an advanced solid tumor such as melanoma, head and neck, liver or kidney cancer. Sequenced here: CD4+ or CD8+ T cells sorted from blood, sampled in a trial of the OX40 agonist ivuxolimab.

CDR3 DNA sequence: TGTGCCAGCAGCTTAGGGGTCACTAGCGGGAGAAATCCCGGGGAGCTGTTTTTT. Protein product: CASSLGVTSGRNPGELFF. V gene TRBV11-2 combines with J gene TRBJ2-2; 11 bases map to TRBD2. This CDR3 has 18 amino acids. After removal of 1 base from V and 6 bases from J, the junction contained 10 bases not matched to a gene. The V gene's germline CDR1 is SGHAT and CDR2 FQNNGV.